This TCR beta chain was obtained from a study of blood T cells in healthy people across ages (dated by TCRdb to between 2014 and 2017). General notes on the study: In model experiments, roughly one uniquely barcoded TCR beta cDNA molecule per two T cells was captured by template switching. Using deep sequencing normalized with unique cDNA molecular identifiers, the study measured how TCR beta repertoire diversity changes with age. The donors were split into four age groups: young (average about 16 years), middle-aged (roughly 40), aged (approximately 60) and long-lived (more than 80). Donors of different ages were randomly distributed across sequencing lanes to avoid experimental bias. For two donors (one aged 18 to 29 and one aged 80 or older), the study analyzed two additional independent replicas of 1 million unique cDNA reads from the same blood draw.

Library method: 5' RACE. Sequencing was performed on an Illumina HiSeq 2500. A second roughly 6 to 11 cycle PCR used a sample-barcoded 5' primer and a J-beta primer mix. A template-switch 5' adaptor carrying 12 random nucleotides introduced a unique molecular identifier onto each TCR beta cDNA molecule. Each sample yielded at least 2.5 million CDR3-containing paired-end reads. First-strand cDNA was synthesized from all RNA with the Mint cDNA synthesis kit, primed by a TRBC-specific oligonucleotide. After uracil-DNA glycosylase treatment, a first 18-cycle PCR used universal primers M1SS and BC2_uni_R on all cDNA. The original pipeline was this. Normalization of each sample was performed by random selection of 1 million high-quality reads, each carrying a distinct molecular identifier. Instead of being binned into consensus sequences, reads that shared molecular identifiers were thrown out. MiTCR, with a Q25 quality threshold and the strictest error-elimination algorithm, was used for CDR3 identification, clonotype clustering and error correction. Lower-bound total TCR beta diversity was estimated with a nonparametric unseen species model using Euler transformation. Starting from the raw public reads, TCRdb applied fastp trimming at Q25, assembled clones with MiXCR and retained in-frame beta chains. Rows with one shared CDR3 protein collapse into an entry with the most common genes and DNA. TCRdb's processing, not the study's, gives the V and J calls here. Here the sample has approximately 1.5 million distinct CDR3 sequences; around 40% occur a single time. The leading ten clones occupy around 4% of the sample.

V drops 5 bases and J drops 6 bases, leaving 16 bases in between. The CDR3 spans 15 residues, from the cysteine through the phenylalanine. Kept here is only the CDR3 DNA, which spans 45 bases and is read in frame from base 1. In the case of this clonotype: No antigen is known for it. It has no much larger one-base neighbor in the sample; base qualities were not kept.

What the research found in general, with its limitations: Because donor CMV infection status was unknown, age-related changes in expanded clonotypes were potentially confounded. Estimates of total diversity from one million sequenced T cells were regarded as lower bounds and underestimates. Bulk unsorted PBMC profiling prevented conclusive comparison of naive and antigen-experienced compartments. Compared with the aged group, the long-lived group had more naive CD4+ T cells, fewer expanded clones and increased TCR diversity, suggesting age selection. Observed TCR beta diversity per million T cells fell roughly linearly with age, and a significant reduction was already apparent by age roughly 40. The percentage of naive T cells measured by flow cytometry correlated strongly with observed TCR beta diversity.

The donors were 40 or so Caucasian individuals from Russia, aged roughly 6 to 100 years, who were systemically healthy. Each donor gave 8 to 10 milliliters of peripheral blood, drawn into EDTA-treated Vacutainer tubes. Ficoll-Paque density-gradient centrifugation was used to isolate PBMCs, with at least 7 million per sample. Total RNA, at least 5.5 micrograms per sample, was extracted from PBMCs with Trizol reagent. For every donor, an aliquot of PBMCs went through flow cytometry to measure the percentages of naive CD45RAhigh/CD27high T cells. The chain uses TRBV12-3 or TRBV12-4 and TRBJ2-2, with no D gene named confidently. This TCR was recovered from a woman under 30 in good health. Sample: blood. The nucleotide sequence is given as TGTGCCAGCAGTCTTAACCTCCTAGGGTCCGGGGAGCTGTTTTTT. Protein translation: CASSLNLLGSGELFF.